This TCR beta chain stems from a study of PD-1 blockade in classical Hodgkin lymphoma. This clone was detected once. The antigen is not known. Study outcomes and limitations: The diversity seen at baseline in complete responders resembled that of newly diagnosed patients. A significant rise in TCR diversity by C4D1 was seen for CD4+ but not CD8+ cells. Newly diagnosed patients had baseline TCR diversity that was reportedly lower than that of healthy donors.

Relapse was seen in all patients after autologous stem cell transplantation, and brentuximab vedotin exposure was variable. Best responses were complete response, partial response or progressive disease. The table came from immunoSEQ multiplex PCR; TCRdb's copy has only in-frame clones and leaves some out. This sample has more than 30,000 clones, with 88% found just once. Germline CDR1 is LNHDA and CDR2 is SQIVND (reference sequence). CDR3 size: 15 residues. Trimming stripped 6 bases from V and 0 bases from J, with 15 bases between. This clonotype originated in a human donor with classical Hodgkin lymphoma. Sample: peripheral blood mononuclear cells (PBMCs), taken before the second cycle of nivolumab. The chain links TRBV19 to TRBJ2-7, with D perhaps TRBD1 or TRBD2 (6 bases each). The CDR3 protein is CASSRGPTSSYEQYF. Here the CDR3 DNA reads TGTGCCAGTAGCCGGGGGCCCACGAGCTCCTACGAGCAGTACTTC.